Listed below are T cell receptor beta chains from one sample, sequenced in a study of blood T cell repertoires in COVID-19. The repertoire was sequenced with immunoSEQ multiplex PCR; TCRdb's copy has only in-frame clones and lacks some. The sample has 180,000 or so clones, around 86% seen once. Material for sequencing was peripheral blood. The receptor set was obtained from an older man with acute or convalescent COVID-19. The CDR3 runs from the conserved cysteine through the conserved F or W. A D gene is named only where the DNA matches it firmly. Part of the rows lack a size; the others show once, few, many or a class for expanded clones.

D | J | size | V | CDR3 | DNA
. | TRBJ2-5 | . | TRBV6-2/TRBV6-3 | CASSLRTAQETQYF | TGTGCCAGCAGTCTAAGGACAGCGCAAGAGACCCAGTACTTC
TRBD2 | TRBJ2-1 | . | TRBV19 | CASSIGTSGVNEQFF | TGTGCCAGTAGTATCGGGACTAGCGGGGTCAATGAGCAGTTCTTC
. | TRBJ2-3 | . | TRBV27 | CASSPKTTQDTQYF | TGTGCCAGCAGTCCCAAGACTACTCAAGATACGCAGTATTTT
TRBD2 | TRBJ2-5 | . | TRBV2 | CASSGLAGKETQYF | TGTGCCAGCAGTGGACTAGCGGGAAAAGAGACCCAGTACTTC
. | TRBJ1-6 | . | TRBV14 | CASSSPYSPLHF | TGTGCCAGCAGCTCTCCCTATTCACCCCTCCACTTT
TRBD1 | TRBJ2-2 | . | TRBV18 | CASSYGTGTGELFF | TGTGCCAGCTCATACGGGACAGGCACCGGGGAGCTGTTTTTT
. | TRBJ2-7 | few | TRBV6-5 | CASSYRGNYEQYF | TGTGCCAGCAGTTACAGGGGGAACTACGAGCAGTACTTC
. | TRBJ2-2 | once | TRBV7-6 | CASSLEGAGANTGELFF | TGTGCCAGCAGCTTAGAGGGCGCAGGGGCGAACACCGGGGAGCTGTTTTTT
TRBD2 | TRBJ2-7 | once | TRBV5-4 | CASSFMTSGRTNEQYF | TGTGCCAGCAGTTTTATGACTAGCGGGAGGACAAACGAGCAGTACTTC
TRBD2 | TRBJ2-3 | . | TRBV5-1 | CASSLAGLAGASTDTQYF | TGCGCCAGCAGCTTGGCCGGACTAGCGGGGGCCTCCACAGATACGCAGTATTTT